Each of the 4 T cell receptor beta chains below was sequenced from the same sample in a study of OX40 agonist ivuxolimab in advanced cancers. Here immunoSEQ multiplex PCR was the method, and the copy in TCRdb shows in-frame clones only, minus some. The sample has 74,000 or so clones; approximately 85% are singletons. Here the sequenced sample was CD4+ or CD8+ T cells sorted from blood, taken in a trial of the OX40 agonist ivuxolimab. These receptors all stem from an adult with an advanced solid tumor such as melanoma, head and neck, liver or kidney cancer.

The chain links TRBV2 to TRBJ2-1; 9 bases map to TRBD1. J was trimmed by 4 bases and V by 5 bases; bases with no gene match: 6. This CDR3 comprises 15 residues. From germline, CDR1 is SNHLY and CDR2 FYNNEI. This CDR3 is CASSWDREGYNEQFF. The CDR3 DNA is TGTGCCAGCAGTTGGGACAGGGAGGGTTACAATGAGCAGTTCTTC.

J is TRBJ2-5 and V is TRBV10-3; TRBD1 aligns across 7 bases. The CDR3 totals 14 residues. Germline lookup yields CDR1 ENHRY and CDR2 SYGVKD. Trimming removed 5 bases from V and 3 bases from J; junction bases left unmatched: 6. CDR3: CAISRYRGEETQYF. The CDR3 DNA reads TGTGCCATCAGTAGATACAGGGGAGAAGAGACCCAGTACTTC.

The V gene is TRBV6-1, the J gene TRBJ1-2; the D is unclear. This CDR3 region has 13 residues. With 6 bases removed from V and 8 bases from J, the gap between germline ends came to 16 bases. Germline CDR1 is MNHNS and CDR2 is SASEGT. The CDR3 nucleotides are TGTGCCAGCAGCCCTAACTCGGCCTGGGGCTACACCTTC. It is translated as CASSPNSAWGYTF.

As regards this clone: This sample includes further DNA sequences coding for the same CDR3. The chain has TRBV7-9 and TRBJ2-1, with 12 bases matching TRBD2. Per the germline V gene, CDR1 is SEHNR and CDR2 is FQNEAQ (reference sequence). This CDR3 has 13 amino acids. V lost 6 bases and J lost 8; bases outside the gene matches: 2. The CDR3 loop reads CASSLAGGYEQFF. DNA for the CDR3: TGTGCCAGCAGTCTAGCGGGAGGGTATGAGCAGTTCTTC.